The 7 T cell receptor beta chains listed next were all sequenced from one sample in a study of vaccination effects on CD4 cells after COVID-19. Sequencing in the ViraFEST assay came after antigen-specific CD4+ T cells had been expanded with viral peptide pools, which were used to stimulate PBMC. Subsequent to roughly 10 days of culture, CD4+ T cells were isolated. These TCRs are of unknown antigen specificity. The data were produced by immunoSEQ multiplex PCR, yet TCRdb's version contains in-frame clones alone and is incomplete. This table has tens of thousands of clones, roughly 76% appearing once. The material sequenced was CD4+ T cells from PBMCs cultured with HCoV-229E spike peptides, taken before COVID-19 vaccination. Receptors originate from a human donor who received a COVID-19 vaccine.

CDR3 in amino acids: CASSRQGRNYGYTF. The CDR3 DNA sequence: TGTGCCAGCAGTCGACAGGGTCGGAACTATGGCTACACCTTC. The V gene is TRBV6-6, the J gene TRBJ1-2, with 7 bases identical to TRBD1. V gave up 5 bases and J gave up 2 bases; unmatched junction bases: 5. CDR3 length: 14 residues. The germline CDR1 and CDR2 sequences are MNHNY and SVGAGI (reference sequence).

The V call is TRBV7-7, the J call TRBJ2-5, with D perhaps matching TRBD2 (5 bases). The CDR3 is 14 amino acids. Germline V gives CDR1 SSHAT, CDR2 FNYEAQ (reference sequence). The V end lost 2 bases, the J end lost 2 bases, and 9 bases lay between the germline ends. The CDR3 DNA sequence: TGTGCCAGCAGCTTATCCGGGGATCAAGAGACCCAGTACTTC. Its protein is CASSLSGDQETQYF.

The chain has TRBV15 and TRBJ2-7; D not certain. The germline V gene encodes CDR1 LNHNV and CDR2 YYDKDF (reference sequence). V was clipped by 1 base and J by 1 base, with 8 bases between them. This CDR3 contains 14 residues. The CDR3 loop is CATSRAGGSYEQYV. CDR3 sequence (DNA): TGTGCCACCAGCAGAGCCGGCGGATCCTACGAGCAGTACGTC.

The gene calls are TRBV3-1 (or the pseudogene TRBV3-2) and TRBJ1-4, with D possibly being TRBD1 (6 bases). This CDR3 has 19 amino acids. The V end was cut by 1 base, the J end by 0 bases, with 18 bases between. Germline V gene lookup returns CDR1 LGHDT and CDR2 YNNKEL (reference sequence). The CDR3: CASSQGTGGAFTTNEKLFF. DNA of the CDR3: TGTGCCAGCAGCCAAGGGACGGGGGGCGCCTTTACAACTAATGAAAAACTGTTTTTT.

The chain links TRBV19 to TRBJ2-2; TRBD2 aligns across 11 bases. Germline-derived CDR1 and CDR2 are LNHDA and SQIVND (reference sequence). J lost 1 base, V lost 4 bases, and 8 bases had no gene match. The CDR3 contains 18 residues. CDR3 protein: CASSNYTTSGGNTGELFF. CDR3 coding DNA: TGTGCCAGTAGTAACTACACAACTAGCGGGGGGAACACCGGGGAGCTGTTTTTT. Using reference TRBV19 and TRBJ2-2 for the parts outside the CDR3, the full variable domain is DGGITQSPKYLFRKEGQNVTLSCEQNLNHDAMYWYRQDPGQGLRLIYYSQIVNDFQKGDIAEGYSVSREKKESFPLTVTSAQKNPTAFYLCASSNYTTSGGNTGELFFGEGSRLTVL.

The V gene is TRBV7-2, the J gene TRBJ1-5, with 7 bases fitting TRBD1. Germline-derived CDR1 and CDR2 are SGHTA and FQGNSA. There are 17 residues in the CDR3. The V and J ends lost 5 bases and 1 base, in that order; junction bases with no gene match: 11. The CDR3 loop reads CASSLLGETGSNQPQHF. In DNA, the CDR3 is TGTGCCAGCAGCCTTCTAGGTGAGACAGGGAGCAATCAGCCCCAGCATTTT.

The gene calls are TRBV7-2 and TRBJ1-4, with unresolved D. There are 16 residues in the CDR3. Trimming took 5 bases from V and 2 from J, leaving 15 bases between them. Looked up from germline, CDR1 is SGHTA and CDR2 is FQGNSA. In DNA, the CDR3 is TGTGCCAGCAGCCCACTACGACGGAGGACTAATGAAAAACTGTTTTTT. It specifies CASSPLRRRTNEKLFF.